This TCR beta chain was recovered during a study of CD8+ T cells in alopecia areata. Germline CDR1 GTSNPN, CDR2 SVGIG (reference sequence). Between the trimmed V and J ends, which lost 5 bases and 0 bases, there was a span of 5 bases. The length of the CDR3 is 12 residues. On this clone: The antigen is unknown.

Findings and caveats of the study: Scalp clonality, together with expanded CD8+ clones among the top 100, fell significantly with tofacitinib.

Investigators isolated RNA and reverse transcribed it into cDNA to act as the sequencing template. Using immunoSEQ multiplex PCR, the repertoire was profiled, and TCRdb retains in-frame clones only, with some absent. Among 200,000 to 250,000 clones listed, less than 75% were seen once. Sample treatment: oral pan-JAK inhibitor, 5-10 mg twice daily. T lymphocytes (CD4+ and CD8+) were sorted from PBMCs. The clonotype originates from a human donor with alopecia areata. The starting material was CD4+ T cells sorted from blood, obtained at week 4, from a patient treated with tofacitinib. The genes are TRBV30 and TRBJ2-1; D unresolved. The CDR3: CAWAASYNEQFF. The CDR3 nucleotides are TGTGCCTGGGCCGCCTCCTACAATGAGCAGTTCTTC.